This T cell receptor beta chain was found in a study of blood T cell repertoires in COVID-19. This clone was found a few times. Sequencing used immunoSEQ multiplex PCR; TCRdb keeps in-frame clones, though not all of them. The table lists tens of thousands of clones, approximately 76% of them singletons, with approximately 15% in the top ten. The germline V gene has CDR1 LGHDT and CDR2 YNNKEL (reference sequence). Trimming shortened V by 2 bases and J by 4 bases, and 2 bases separated the two germline ends. The CDR3 has 12 residues. This sequence joins TRBV3-1 (or the pseudogene TRBV3-2) and TRBJ1-4; D not certain. The receptor was derived from a man aged 65 to 79 with active or convalescent COVID-19. The sequencing sample was made of peripheral blood. DNA of the CDR3: TGTGCCAGCAGCCAACGTAATGAAAAACTGTTTTTT. Translating it yields CASSQRNEKLFF.